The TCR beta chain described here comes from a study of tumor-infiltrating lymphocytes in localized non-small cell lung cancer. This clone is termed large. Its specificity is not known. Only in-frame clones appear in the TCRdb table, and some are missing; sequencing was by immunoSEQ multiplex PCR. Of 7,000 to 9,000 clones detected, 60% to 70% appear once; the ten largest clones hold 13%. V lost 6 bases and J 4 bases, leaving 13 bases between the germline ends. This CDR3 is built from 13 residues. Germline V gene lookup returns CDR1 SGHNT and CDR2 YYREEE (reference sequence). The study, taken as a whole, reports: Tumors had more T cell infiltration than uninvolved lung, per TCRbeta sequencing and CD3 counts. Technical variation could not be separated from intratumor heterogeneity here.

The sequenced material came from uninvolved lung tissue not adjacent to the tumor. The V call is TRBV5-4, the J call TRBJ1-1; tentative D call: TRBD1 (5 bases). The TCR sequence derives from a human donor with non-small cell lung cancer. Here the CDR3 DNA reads TGTGCCAGCAAATCGGGGGTGAGCACTGAAGCTTTCTTT. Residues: CASKSGVSTEAFF.